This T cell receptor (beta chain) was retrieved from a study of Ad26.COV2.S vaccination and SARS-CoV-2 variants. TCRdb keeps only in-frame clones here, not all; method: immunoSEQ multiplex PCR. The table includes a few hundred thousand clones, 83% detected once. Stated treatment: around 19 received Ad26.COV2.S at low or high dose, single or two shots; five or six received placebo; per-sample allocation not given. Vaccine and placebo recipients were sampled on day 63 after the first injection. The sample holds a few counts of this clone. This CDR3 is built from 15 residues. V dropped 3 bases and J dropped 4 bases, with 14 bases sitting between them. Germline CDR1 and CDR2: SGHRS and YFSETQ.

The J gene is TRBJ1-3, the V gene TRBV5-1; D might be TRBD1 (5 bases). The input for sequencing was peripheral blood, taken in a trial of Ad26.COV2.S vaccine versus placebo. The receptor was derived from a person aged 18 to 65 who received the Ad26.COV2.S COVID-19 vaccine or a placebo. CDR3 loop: CASSSQGVVGNTIYF. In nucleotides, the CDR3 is TGCGCCAGCAGCTCTCAGGGTGTAGTAGGAAACACCATATATTTT.